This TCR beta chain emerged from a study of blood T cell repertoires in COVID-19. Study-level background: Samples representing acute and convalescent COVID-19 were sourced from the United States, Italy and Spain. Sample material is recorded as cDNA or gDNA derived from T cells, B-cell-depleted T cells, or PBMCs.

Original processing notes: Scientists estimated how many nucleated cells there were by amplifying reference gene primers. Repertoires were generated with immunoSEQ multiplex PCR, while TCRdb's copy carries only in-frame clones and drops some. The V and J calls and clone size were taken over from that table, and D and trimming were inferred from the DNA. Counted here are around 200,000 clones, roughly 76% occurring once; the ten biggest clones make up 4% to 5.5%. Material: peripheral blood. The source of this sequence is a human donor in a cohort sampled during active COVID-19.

CDR3 protein: CASSYISLAEAFF. CDR3 nucleotide sequence: TGTGCCAGCAGTTATATCAGTTTAGCCGAAGCTTTCTTT. This chain links TRBV7-2 with TRBJ1-1; no definite D call. This CDR3 has 13 residues. V lost 6 bases, J lost 8 bases, and 16 bases lay in between. The germline V gene has CDR1 SGHTA and CDR2 FQGNSA.